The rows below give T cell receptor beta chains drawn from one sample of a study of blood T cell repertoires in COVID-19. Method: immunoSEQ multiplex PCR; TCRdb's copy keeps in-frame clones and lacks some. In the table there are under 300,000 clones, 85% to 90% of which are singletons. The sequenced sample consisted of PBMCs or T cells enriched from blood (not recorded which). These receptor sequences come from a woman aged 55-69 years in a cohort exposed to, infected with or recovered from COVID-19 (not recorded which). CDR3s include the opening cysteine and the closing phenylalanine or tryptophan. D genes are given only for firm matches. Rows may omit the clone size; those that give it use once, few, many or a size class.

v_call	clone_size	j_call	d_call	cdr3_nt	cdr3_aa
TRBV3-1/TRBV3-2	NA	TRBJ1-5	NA	TGTGCCAGCAGCCAAGCCAGGGGCGGCCAGCCCCAGCATTTT	CASSQARGGQPQHF
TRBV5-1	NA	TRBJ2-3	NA	TGCGCCAGCAGCTCTACGGGAGTGTCCACAGATACGCAGTATTTT	CASSSTGVSTDTQYF
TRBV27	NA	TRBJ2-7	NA	TGTGCCAGCAGCACAAGAGGGACTCTCCCCTACGAGCAGTACTTC	CASSTRGTLPYEQYF
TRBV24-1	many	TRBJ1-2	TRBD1	TGTGCCACCAGTGCCGGACAGGTTCATGGCTACACCTTC	CATSAGQVHGYTF
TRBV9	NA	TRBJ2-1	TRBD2	TGTGCCAGCAGCGTAGCTCTAGCGGGAGGTCTTCAGTTCTTC	CASSVALAGGLQFF
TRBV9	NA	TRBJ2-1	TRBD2	TGTGCCAGCAGCGTATTGTCCGGGAGGGACTACAATGAGCAGTTCTTC	CASSVLSGRDYNEQFF
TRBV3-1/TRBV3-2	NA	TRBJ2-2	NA	TGTGCCAGCAGCCAACAGGGTATTGGTCACACCGGGGAGCTGTTTTTT	CASSQQGIGHTGELFF
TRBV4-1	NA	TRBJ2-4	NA	TGCGCCAGCAGCCAAGTTTTGGCAGGTCGCAACATTCAGTACTTC	CASSQVLAGRNIQYF
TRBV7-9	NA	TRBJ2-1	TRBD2	TGTGCCAGCAGCTGGGTAGCGGGAGGTAGCAATGAGCAGTTCTTC	CASSWVAGGSNEQFF
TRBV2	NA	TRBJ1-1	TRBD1	TGTGCCAGCAGTCGACAGGGACCGAACACTGAAGCTTTCTTT	CASSRQGPNTEAFF
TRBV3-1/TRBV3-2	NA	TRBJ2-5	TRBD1	TGTGCCAGCAGTCTTGGGACAGGGTTGGTCCGAGAGACCCAGTACTTC	CASSLGTGLVRETQYF
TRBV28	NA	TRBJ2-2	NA	TGTGCCAGCAGTTTGCTCCATTTACTGAACACCGGGGAGCTGTTTTTT	CASSLLHLLNTGELFF
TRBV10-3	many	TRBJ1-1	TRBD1	TGTGCCATCAGTGAACCCCAGACAGGGAAGGTAACAGCTTTCTTT	CAISEPQTGKVTAFF
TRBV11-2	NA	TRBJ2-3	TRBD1	TGTGCCAGCAGCTTAGCTAGCCAGGGGGGCACAGATACGCAGTATTTT	CASSLASQGGTDTQYF
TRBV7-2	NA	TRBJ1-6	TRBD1	TGTGCCAGCAGCAAGTGGAGGCAGGGGGCATATTCACCCCTCCACTTT	CASSKWRQGAYSPLHF
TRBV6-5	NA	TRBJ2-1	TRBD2	TGTGCCAGCAGTTTTAGCGGGGGAGGGGACAATGAGCAGTTCTTC	CASSFSGGGDNEQFF
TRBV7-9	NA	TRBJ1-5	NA	TGTGCCAGCAGCTTAGGGTTGGGACATAGCAATCAGCCCCAGCATTTT	CASSLGLGHSNQPQHF
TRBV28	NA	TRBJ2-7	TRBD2	TGTGCCAGCAGTTTTCCACAGGGAGGGAGTAGCGGGATCAACGAGCAGTACTTC	CASSFPQGGSSGINEQYF
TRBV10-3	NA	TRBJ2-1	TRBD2	TGTGCCATCAGTGACCCCGGGGCTAGCGGGAGTTTTTACAATGAGCAGTTCTTC	CAISDPGASGSFYNEQFF
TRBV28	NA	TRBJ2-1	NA	TGTGCCAGCAGTTCCGGCGAGGCGGGTGAGCAGTTCTTC	CASSSGEAGEQFF
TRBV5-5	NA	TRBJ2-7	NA	TGTGCCAGCAGCAACGACCACAGCTCCTACGAGCAGTACTTC	CASSNDHSSYEQYF
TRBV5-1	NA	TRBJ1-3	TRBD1	TGCGCCAGCAGACTATCGACAGGGAACTCTGGAAACACCATATATTTT	CASRLSTGNSGNTIYF
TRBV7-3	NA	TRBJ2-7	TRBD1	TGTGCCAGCAGCTTAGTGGAGGACAGGGTCCATTCCGAGCAGTACTTC	CASSLVEDRVHSEQYF
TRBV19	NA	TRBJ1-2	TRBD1	TGTGCCAGTAGGCAGGGGGCCACTAACTATGGCTACACCTTC	CASRQGATNYGYTF
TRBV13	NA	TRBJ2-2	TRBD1	TGTGCCAGCAGCCAGACCCGGGGACAGAGTAGGGCCGGGGAGCTGTTTTTT	CASSQTRGQSRAGELFF
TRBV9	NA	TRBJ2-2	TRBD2	TGTGCCAGCAGCCTAGCGGTTTCAAACACCGGGGAGCTGTTTTTT	CASSLAVSNTGELFF
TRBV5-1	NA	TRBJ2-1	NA	TGCGCCAGCAGCTTCCACCGTAGACTAGGCTCCTACAATGAGCAGTTCTTC	CASSFHRRLGSYNEQFF
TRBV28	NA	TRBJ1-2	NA	TGTGCCAGCAGTTTGCCCGGGGGCTATGGCTACACCTTC	CASSLPGGYGYTF
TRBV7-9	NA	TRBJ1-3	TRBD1	TGTGCCAGCAGCTTTCTAACAGGGGTCTCGGGAGGAAACACCATATATTTT	CASSFLTGVSGGNTIYF
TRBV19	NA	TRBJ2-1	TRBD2	TGTGCCAGTAGACGAGCGGGAGCCGGAATTGACGAGCAGTTCTTC	CASRRAGAGIDEQFF
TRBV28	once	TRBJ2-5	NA	TGTGCCAGCGGGTCGACTATGAAAGAGACCCAGTACTTC	CASGSTMKETQYF